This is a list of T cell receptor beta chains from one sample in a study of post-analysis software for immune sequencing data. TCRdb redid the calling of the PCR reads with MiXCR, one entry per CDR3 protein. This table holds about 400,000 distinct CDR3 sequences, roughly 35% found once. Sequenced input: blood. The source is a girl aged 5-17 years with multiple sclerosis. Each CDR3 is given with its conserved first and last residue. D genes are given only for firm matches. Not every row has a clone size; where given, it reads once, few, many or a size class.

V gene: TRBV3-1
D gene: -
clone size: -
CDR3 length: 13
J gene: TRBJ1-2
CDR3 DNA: TGTGCCAGCAGCCACGAGGGTCTCTATGGCTACACCTTC
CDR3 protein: CASSHEGLYGYTF

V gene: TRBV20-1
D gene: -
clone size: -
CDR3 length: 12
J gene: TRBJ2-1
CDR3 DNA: TGCAGTGCTGCAGAGACCTACAATGAGCAGTTCTTC
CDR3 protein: CSAAETYNEQFF

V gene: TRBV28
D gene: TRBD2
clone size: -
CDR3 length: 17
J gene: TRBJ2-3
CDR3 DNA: TGTGCCAGCAGTTCGAGGACTAGCGGGGGGGACACAGATACGCAGTATTTT
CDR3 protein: CASSSRTSGGDTDTQYF

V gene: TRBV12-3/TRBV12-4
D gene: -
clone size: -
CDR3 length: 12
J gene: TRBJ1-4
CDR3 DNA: TGTGCCAGCAACCGTTTGGGAGAAAAACTGTTTTTT
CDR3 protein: CASNRLGEKLFF

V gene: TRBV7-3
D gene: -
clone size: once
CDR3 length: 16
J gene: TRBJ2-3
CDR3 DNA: TGTGCCGGCAGCCCTGGAGTGCTGACGTGGGCAGATACGCAGTATTTT
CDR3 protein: CAGSPGVLTWADTQYF

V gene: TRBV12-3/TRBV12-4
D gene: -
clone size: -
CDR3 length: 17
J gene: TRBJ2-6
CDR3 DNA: TGTGCCAGCAGTTTAGGGACAGACTCCTCTGGGGCCAACGTCCTGACTTTC
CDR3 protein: CASSLGTDSSGANVLTF

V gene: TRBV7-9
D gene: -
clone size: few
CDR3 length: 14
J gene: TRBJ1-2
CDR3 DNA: TGTGCCAGCAGCCAAACGGGGGGCGAGCAGGGCTACACCTTC
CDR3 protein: CASSQTGGEQGYTF

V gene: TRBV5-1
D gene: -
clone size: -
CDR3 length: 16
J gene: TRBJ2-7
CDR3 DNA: TGCGCCAGCAGCTTGGGATCGCCAGGGACTTCCTACGAGCAGTACTTC
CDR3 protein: CASSLGSPGTSYEQYF

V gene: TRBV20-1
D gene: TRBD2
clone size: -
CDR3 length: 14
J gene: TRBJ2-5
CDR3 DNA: TGCAGTGCTCGGACTAGCGGAGACCAAGAGACCCAGTACTTC
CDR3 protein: CSARTSGDQETQYF

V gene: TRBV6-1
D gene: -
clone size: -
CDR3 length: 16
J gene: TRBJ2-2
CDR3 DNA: TGTGCCAGCAGTACCAAAGGCGGCAGGAACACCGGGGAGCTGTTTTTT
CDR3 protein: CASSTKGGRNTGELFF

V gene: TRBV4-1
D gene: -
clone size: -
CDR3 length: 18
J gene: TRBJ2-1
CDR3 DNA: TGCGCCAGCAGCCAAGAGGCCTTTGGGACAAAATCCTACAATGAGCAGTTCTTC
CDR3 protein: CASSQEAFGTKSYNEQFF

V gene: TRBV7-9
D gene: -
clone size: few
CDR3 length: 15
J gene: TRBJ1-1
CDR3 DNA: TGTGCCAGCAGGGCGATAGGGGACGCGGACACTGAAGCTTTCTTT
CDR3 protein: CASRAIGDADTEAFF

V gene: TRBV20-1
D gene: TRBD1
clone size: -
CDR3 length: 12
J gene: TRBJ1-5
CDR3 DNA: TGCAGTGCCCTGACAGGGCTGCAGCCCCAGCATTTT
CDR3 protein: CSALTGLQPQHF

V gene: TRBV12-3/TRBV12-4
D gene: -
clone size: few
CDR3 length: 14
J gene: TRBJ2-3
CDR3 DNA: TGTGCCAGCAGTTCCCTGGCAGGCACAGATACGCAGTATTTT
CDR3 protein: CASSSLAGTDTQYF

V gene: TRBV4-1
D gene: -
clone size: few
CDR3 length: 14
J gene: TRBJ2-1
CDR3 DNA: TGCGCCAGCAGCCAAGATCGGGTCGGGTATGAGCAGTTCTTC
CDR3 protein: CASSQDRVGYEQFF

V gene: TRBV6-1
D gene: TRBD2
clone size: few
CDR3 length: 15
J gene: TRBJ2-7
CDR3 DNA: TGTGCCAGCACCAGGACTAGCGGGGGATTCTACGAGCAGTACTTC
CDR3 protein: CASTRTSGGFYEQYF

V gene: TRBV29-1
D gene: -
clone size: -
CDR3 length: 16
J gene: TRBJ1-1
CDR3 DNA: TGCAGCGCGACAGACCAAGGGGGAACAACGAACACTGAAGCTTTCTTT
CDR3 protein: CSATDQGGTTNTEAFF

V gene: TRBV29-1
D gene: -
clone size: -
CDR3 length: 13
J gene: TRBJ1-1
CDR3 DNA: TGCAGCGTTGACGGGTTTGGGAACACTGAAGCTTTCTTT
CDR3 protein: CSVDGFGNTEAFF

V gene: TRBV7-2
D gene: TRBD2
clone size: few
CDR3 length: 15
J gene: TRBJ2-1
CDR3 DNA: TGTGCCAGCAGCGTGACTAGCGGGGCCTACAATGAGCAGTTCTTC
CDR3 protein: CASSVTSGAYNEQFF

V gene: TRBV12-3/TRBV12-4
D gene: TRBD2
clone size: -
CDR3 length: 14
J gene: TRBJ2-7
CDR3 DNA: TGTGCCAGCAAGGCAGCGGGGGGCGCCTACGAGCAGTACTTC
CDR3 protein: CASKAAGGAYEQYF

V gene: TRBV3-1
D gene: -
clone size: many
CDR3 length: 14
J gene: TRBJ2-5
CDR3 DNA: TGTGCCAGCAGCCCCGCAGGGTCGGAAGAGACCCAGTACTTC
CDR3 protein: CASSPAGSEETQYF

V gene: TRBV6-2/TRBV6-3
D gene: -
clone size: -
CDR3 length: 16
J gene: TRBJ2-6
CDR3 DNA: TGTGCCAGCACTCTAAGTGGGGGAACTGGGGCCAACGTCCTGACTTTC
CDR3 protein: CASTLSGGTGANVLTF

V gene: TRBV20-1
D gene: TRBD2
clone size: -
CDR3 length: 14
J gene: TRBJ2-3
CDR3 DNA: TGCAGTGCGCCGGGACTAGCGGGCACAGATACGCAGTATTTT
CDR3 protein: CSAPGLAGTDTQYF

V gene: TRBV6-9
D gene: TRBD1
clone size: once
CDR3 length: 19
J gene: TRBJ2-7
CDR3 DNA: TGTGCCAGCAGTTTAATCCCCTGGACAGGGAAAAATCCCTCCTACGAGCAGTACTTC
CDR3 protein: CASSLIPWTGKNPSYEQYF

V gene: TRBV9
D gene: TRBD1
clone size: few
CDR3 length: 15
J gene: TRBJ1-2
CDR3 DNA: TGTGCCAGCAGCGTAGGGGGACAGGGCCTTTATGGCTACACCTTC
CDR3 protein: CASSVGGQGLYGYTF

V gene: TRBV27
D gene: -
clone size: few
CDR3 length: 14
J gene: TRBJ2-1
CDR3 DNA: TGTGCCAGCACCCGCGACGGATCCTACAATGAGCAGTTCTTC
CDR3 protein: CASTRDGSYNEQFF

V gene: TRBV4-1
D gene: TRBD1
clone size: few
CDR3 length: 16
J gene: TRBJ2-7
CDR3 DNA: TGCGCCAGCAGCCCATCCCGGGACAGAAACTCCTACGAGCAGTACTTC
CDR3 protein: CASSPSRDRNSYEQYF

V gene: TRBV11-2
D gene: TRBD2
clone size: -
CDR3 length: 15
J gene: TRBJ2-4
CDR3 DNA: TGTGCCAGCAGCTTGACACCGGGGGGTGGGAACATTCAGTACTTC
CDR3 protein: CASSLTPGGGNIQYF

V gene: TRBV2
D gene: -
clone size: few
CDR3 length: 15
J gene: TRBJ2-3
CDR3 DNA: TGTGCCAGCAGTGAATCAGTAGTACCACCCCATACGCAGTATTTT
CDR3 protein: CASSESVVPPHTQYF

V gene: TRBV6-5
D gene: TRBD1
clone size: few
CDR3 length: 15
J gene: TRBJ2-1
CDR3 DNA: TGTGCCAGCAGTTACGGGCAGGGGGAACACAATGAGCAGTTCTTC
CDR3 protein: CASSYGQGEHNEQFF

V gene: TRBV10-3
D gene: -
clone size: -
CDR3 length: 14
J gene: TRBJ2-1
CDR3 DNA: TGTGCCATCAGTGAAAGGACAGCCTACAATGAGCAGTTCTTC
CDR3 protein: CAISERTAYNEQFF

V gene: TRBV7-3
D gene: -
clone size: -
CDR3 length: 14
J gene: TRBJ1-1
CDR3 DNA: TGTGCCAGCAGCCCTGGGGCCTCGAACACTGAAGCTTTCTTT
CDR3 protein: CASSPGASNTEAFF

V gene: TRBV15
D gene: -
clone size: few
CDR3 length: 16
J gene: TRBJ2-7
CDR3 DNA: TGTGCCACCAGCAGAGATCTGGTAGGGATTGGCTACGAGCAGTACTTC
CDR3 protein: CATSRDLVGIGYEQYF

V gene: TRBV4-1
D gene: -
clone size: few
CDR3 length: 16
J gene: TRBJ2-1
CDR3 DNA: TGCGCCAGCGCGGATTGGAGCGTAAGCTCCTACAATGAGCAGTTCTTC
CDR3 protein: CASADWSVSSYNEQFF

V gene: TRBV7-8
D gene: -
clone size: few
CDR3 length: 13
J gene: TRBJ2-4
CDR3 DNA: TGTGCCAGCAGCGCAACGCAGGGAAACATTCAGTACTTC
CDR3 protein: CASSATQGNIQYF

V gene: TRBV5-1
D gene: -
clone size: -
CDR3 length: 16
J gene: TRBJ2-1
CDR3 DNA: TGCGCCAGCAGCTTAGGCCCTCTGGGGGGCACCAATGAGCAGTTCTTC
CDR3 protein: CASSLGPLGGTNEQFF

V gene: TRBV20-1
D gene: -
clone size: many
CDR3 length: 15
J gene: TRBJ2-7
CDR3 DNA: TGCAGTGCTAGTCAGCTGTCGGGTTACACCTACGAGCAGTACTTC
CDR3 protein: CSASQLSGYTYEQYF

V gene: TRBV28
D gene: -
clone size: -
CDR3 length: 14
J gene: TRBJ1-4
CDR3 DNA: TGTGCCAGCAGCCCCGGCGGCGGCCAGGAAAAACTGTTTTTT
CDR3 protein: CASSPGGGQEKLFF

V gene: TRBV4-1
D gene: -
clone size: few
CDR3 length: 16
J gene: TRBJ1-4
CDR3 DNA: TGCGCCAGCAGCCAAGGAACGGTTACCGTAGGGGAAAAACTGTTTTTT
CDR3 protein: CASSQGTVTVGEKLFF

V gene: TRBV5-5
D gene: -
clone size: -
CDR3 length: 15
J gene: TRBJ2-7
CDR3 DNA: TGTGCCAGCAGCTTGGATCAGGGCGCATCCTACGAGCAGTACTTC
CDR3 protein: CASSLDQGASYEQYF